The T cell receptor beta chain described here comes from a study of T cell repertoires in cytomegalovirus infection. This CDR3 comprises 15 residues. CDR1 is SGHTA, CDR2 FQGNSA, per germline. The V and J ends lost 5 bases and 5 bases respectively, with 19 bases between them. TCRdb reanalysed the reads using MiXCR and keeps one entry per CDR3 protein. The sample holds hundreds of thousands of distinct CDR3 sequences; more than 8% are singletons and the top ten take around 4%. This clonotype occurred many times. V usage is TRBV7-2 and J usage is TRBJ2-7; D possibly corresponds to TRBD1 (6 bases). Sequencing was carried out using PBMCs. This sequence was found in a human donor in good health (CMV status not recorded). Some clones in this sample may be carry-over from other donors' samples. CDR3 coding DNA: TGTGCCAGCAGCCCCCATTATAACAGGGTGGACGAGCAGTACTTC. It specifies CASSPHYNRVDEQYF.